The 11 T cell receptor beta chains given below trace back to one sample, sequenced in a study of identical twins. TCRdb processed the 5' RACE reads anew with MiXCR; each CDR3 protein has one entry. Of about 460,000 distinct CDR3 sequences listed, over 12% are singletons. These same records also appear under a second study, on yellow fever vaccine responses in identical twins.

Sequences were obtained from CD4+ T cells sorted from blood. These receptors came from a woman aged 18-35 years in good health.

This clonotype came up a few times. The V gene is TRBV28, the J gene TRBJ2-4; 8 bases align to TRBD1. CDR3 length: 14 residues. After removal of 7 bases from V and 1 base from J, the junction contained 3 bases not matched to a gene. Looked up from germline, CDR1 is MDHEN and CDR2 is SYDVKM. The CDR3 protein is CASNRQGAKNIQYF. DNA for the CDR3: TGTGCCAGCAACCGACAGGGGGCCAAAAACATTCAGTACTTC.

Here the CDR3 reads CASSQDEGLGQFF. CDR3 coding DNA: TGTGCCAGCAGCCAAGACGAGGGGCTGGGGCAGTTCTTC. The V call is TRBV14, the J call TRBJ2-1, with D perhaps given as TRBD1 or TRBD2 (5 bases each). The CDR3 runs to 13 residues. Germline-derived CDR1 and CDR2 are SGHDN and FVKESK. V gave up 0 bases and J gave up 12 bases, with 12 bases separating them.

This clonotype was observed a handful of times. This chain links TRBV2 with TRBJ2-7; 8 bases fit TRBD1. The CDR3 covers 15 residues. CDR1 and CDR2 (germline): SNHLY, FYNNEI. V lost 8 bases to trimming and J lost 0 bases; unmatched junction nucleotides: 9. CDR3 residues: CASSVDRAVSYEQYF. CDR3 DNA: TGTGCCAGCTCGGTGGACAGGGCAGTCTCCTACGAGCAGTACTTC.

In this sample, this clonotype turned up many times. This rearrangement joins TRBV5-1 to TRBJ2-3; D ambiguous. V was shortened by 1 base and J by 14 bases, with 14 bases between the two germline ends. The CDR3 covers 12 residues. CDR1 SGHRS and CDR2 YFSETQ come from the germline V gene. CDR3 DNA: TGCGCCAGCAGCTTGAAACTCGAGCAGCGGTATTTT. It codes for CASSLKLEQRYF.

This clonotype has only a few counts. The chain employs TRBV5-6 and TRBJ2-3, with TRBD1 matching 8 bases. Germline lookup yields CDR1 SGHDT and CDR2 YYEEEE. This CDR3 has 15 amino acids. J gave up 0 bases and V 3 bases, and 3 bases lay outside the gene matches. The CDR3 coding sequence is TGTGCCAGCAGCTCGACAGGGGAGAGCACAGATACGCAGTATTTT. It yields the protein CASSSTGESTDTQYF.

This chain joins TRBV27 and TRBJ1-2; no clear D gene. The CDR3 covers 16 residues. The V and J ends lost 2 bases and 7 bases respectively, with 20 bases between them. The germline V gene has CDR1 MNHEY and CDR2 SMNVEV (reference sequence). CDR3 coding DNA: TGTGCCAGCAGTTTAAGGCGGGGAAGGGAGGAAGGTGGCTACACCTTC. Encoded protein: CASSLRRGREEGGYTF.

This clonotype was found a few times. V usage is TRBV28 and J usage is TRBJ2-7; 9 bases are shared with TRBD1. CDR3 length: 15 amino acids. V gave up 3 bases and J gave up 6 bases; unmatched junction bases: 9. Germline lookup yields CDR1 MDHEN and CDR2 SYDVKM. The CDR3 nucleotides are TGTGCCAGCAGTTTCCGGGACAGGGATTCGGGCGAGCAGTACTTC. As protein: CASSFRDRDSGEQYF.

The rearrangement joins TRBV9 to TRBJ2-2; D possibly matches TRBD1 or TRBD2 (5 bases each). Trimming removed 4 bases from V and 6 bases from J, with 19 bases in between. The CDR3 has 16 amino acids. The germline gives CDR1 SGDLS, CDR2 YYNGEE. The CDR3 nucleotides are TGTGCCAGCAGCCTAGCTGGGGCGTTCCGGGCCGGGGAGCTGTTTTTT. Its protein is CASSLAGAFRAGELFF.

The genes are TRBV7-8 and TRBJ2-2; no reliable D call. There are 15 residues in the CDR3. The V end was cut by 0 bases, the J end by 0 bases, with 5 bases between. Per germline, CDR1 SGHVS and CDR2 FQNEAQ. The DNA for the CDR3 is TGTGCCAGCAGCTTAGCTACCACGAACACCGGGGAGCTGTTTTTT. This sequence encodes CASSLATTNTGELFF.

This clonotype was counted between two and nine times. The chain couples TRBV4-2 to TRBJ2-5; 12 bases line up with TRBD2. After removal of 5 bases from V and 2 bases from J, the junction contained 6 bases not matched to a gene. The CDR3 is 16 residues long. The germline V gene encodes CDR1 LGHNA and CDR2 YNFKEQ. The CDR3 loop reads CASSSPSGGGQETQYF. The DNA of the CDR3 is TGTGCCAGCAGCTCACCTAGCGGGGGGGGGCAAGAGACCCAGTACTTC.

This clonotype has a count of ten or more. The V and J genes are TRBV7-9 and TRBJ2-4; unclear D gene. The ends were cut back, 4 bases at V and 8 bases at J, with 21 bases in the middle. Germline V gene data show CDR1 as SEHNR and CDR2 as FQNEAQ (reference sequence). The CDR3 consists of 16 residues. The CDR3 reads CASSYPAASLRDIQYF. The DNA for the CDR3 is TGTGCCAGCAGCTACCCCGCCGCGAGTTTGCGCGACATTCAGTACTTC.